This T cell receptor (beta chain) is drawn from a study of CXCR3-negative and CXCR3-positive naive CD8 T cells. cDNA libraries for TRB were generated by 5' RACE incorporating UMI labels. With the 5' RACE reads reprocessed, TCRdb shows one record per CDR3 protein and no DNA. This repertoire includes 60,000 to 70,000 distinct CDR3 sequences. The authors gated naive CD8+ T cells as CD45RO-CCR7+CD27+CD95-. As for this clonotype: Its antigen is still unknown.

The CDR3 contains 13 residues. Germline lookup yields CDR1 MNHEY and CDR2 SMNVEV (reference sequence). Study outcomes and limitations: Similar TRBV-TRBJ usage was seen in naive cells (both CXCR3-negative and CXCR3-positive), but memory cells differed. CXCR3-positive naive cells carried more hydrophobic TRB CDR3s than CXCR3-negative ones.

Sequences were obtained from naive CXCR3+ CD8+ T cells from blood. The subset: CD45RO-CCR7+CD27+CD95- naive CD8+ T cells expressing CXCR3 (TNR3+). The chain has TRBV27 and TRBJ2-5; with no DNA, the TCRdb D assignment of TRBD1 cannot be verified. The sequence came from a human donor in good health. Some clones in this sample may be carry-over from other donors' samples. The CDR3 region is CASSTGAGETQYF.